These 2 T cell receptor beta chains share one sample of origin, sequenced in a study of T cell responses to AZD1222 COVID-19 vaccine. Repertoires were generated with immunoSEQ multiplex PCR, while TCRdb's copy carries only in-frame clones and drops some. The table shows about 170,000 clones, with about 89% occurring only once. Sequencing used peripheral blood, obtained on day 0 of AZD1222 vaccination. These receptors were obtained from an adult in good health.

This clone turned up a few times. This chain joins TRBV4-2 and TRBJ2-2, with TRBD2 matching over 11 bases. Germline V gene sequence: CDR1 LGHNA, CDR2 YNFKEQ. This CDR3 spans 17 amino acids. Unmatched junction bases numbered 7, after V lost 0 bases and J lost 7 bases. This CDR3 reads CASSQDRLAGGRGELFF. CDR3 DNA: TGTGCCAGCAGCCAAGATAGGCTAGCGGGGGGTCGCGGGGAGCTGTTTTTT.

V usage is TRBV5-1 and J usage is TRBJ1-2; 7 bases agree with TRBD1. The junction had 9 bases not matched to a gene; V was cut back by 0 bases and J by 4 bases. The CDR3 runs 16 residues. Germline values: CDR1 SGHRS, CDR2 YFSETQ. CDR3 nucleotides: TGCGCCAGCAGCTTGGCCGGGGCAGGGGGTAGCTATGGCTACACCTTC. The encoded protein is CASSLAGAGGSYGYTF.